A selection of T cell receptor beta chains follows, all from one sample in a study of regulatory T cells in long-lasting Graves disease. TCRdb re-called the multiplex PCR reads with MiXCR, one entry per CDR3 protein. Altogether hundreds of thousands of distinct CDR3 sequences are present, approximately 16% being singletons, with the ten largest covering 25%. Separately, the same data were catalogued under a study of T cells in Graves' hyperthyroidism and ophthalmopathy.

Here the sequenced sample was peripheral blood mononuclear cells (PBMCs), taken at new diagnosis, from a patient treated with antithyroid drugs. Receptor source: a woman aged 35-65 years with Graves disease. The CDR3 runs from the conserved cysteine through the conserved F or W. The order of the fields is V gene, clone size, J gene, D gene, CDR3 protein, CDR3 DNA. A D gene is named only where the DNA matches it firmly. Clone sizes are given selectively: once, few, many, or a class where the clone is expanded.

V gene: TRBV18; clone size: NA; J gene: TRBJ2-1; D gene: NA; CDR3 protein: CASSPPGRNEQFF; CDR3 DNA: TGTGCCAGCTCACCACCGGGCCGCAATGAGCAGTTCTTC
V gene: TRBV19; clone size: NA; J gene: TRBJ2-7; D gene: TRBD1; CDR3 protein: CASSTGQGGYEQYF; CDR3 DNA: TGTGCCAGTAGTACCGGACAGGGAGGCTACGAGCAGTACTTC
V gene: TRBV4-1; clone size: many; J gene: TRBJ2-7; D gene: NA; CDR3 protein: CASSQDNLGEYEQYF; CDR3 DNA: TGCGCCAGCAGCCAAGATAATCTAGGGGAGTACGAGCAGTACTTC
V gene: TRBV28; clone size: many; J gene: TRBJ2-1; D gene: TRBD2; CDR3 protein: CASSLAGDFYNEQFF; CDR3 DNA: TGTGCCAGCAGTTTGGCGGGGGACTTCTACAATGAGCAGTTCTTC
V gene: TRBV2; clone size: many; J gene: TRBJ2-7; D gene: TRBD2; CDR3 protein: CASSGGTRLEQYF; CDR3 DNA: TGTGCCAGCAGTGGAGGGACTAGGCTCGAGCAGTACTTC
V gene: TRBV27; clone size: few; J gene: TRBJ2-3; D gene: TRBD2; CDR3 protein: CASSLLGTSGTDTQYF; CDR3 DNA: TGTGCCAGCAGTTTACTGGGGACTAGCGGCACAGATACGCAGTATTTT
V gene: TRBV19; clone size: few; J gene: TRBJ1-5; D gene: NA; CDR3 protein: CASSVLRGGRSVQPQHF; CDR3 DNA: TGTGCCAGTAGTGTGCTACGGGGGGGGAGGTCTGTTCAGCCCCAGCATTTT
V gene: TRBV12-3/TRBV12-4; clone size: many; J gene: TRBJ1-5; D gene: NA; CDR3 protein: CASSWSGAEADQPQHF; CDR3 DNA: TGTGCCAGCAGTTGGAGCGGAGCGGAAGCGGACCAGCCCCAGCATTTT
V gene: TRBV18; clone size: few; J gene: TRBJ1-2; D gene: TRBD1; CDR3 protein: CASSPPGQGRGHGYTF; CDR3 DNA: TGTGCCAGCTCACCACCGGGACAGGGTCGGGGGCATGGCTACACCTTC
V gene: TRBV12-3/TRBV12-4; clone size: many; J gene: TRBJ2-2; D gene: NA; CDR3 protein: CASEADTNTGELFF; CDR3 DNA: TGTGCCAGTGAGGCGGACACTAACACCGGGGAGCTGTTTTTT
V gene: TRBV5-1; clone size: few; J gene: TRBJ1-1; D gene: NA; CDR3 protein: CASSLTILNTEAFF; CDR3 DNA: TGCGCCAGCAGCTTGACAATTCTGAACACTGAAGCTTTCTTT
V gene: TRBV7-9; clone size: NA; J gene: TRBJ1-5; D gene: NA; CDR3 protein: CASSLWGNSNQPQHF; CDR3 DNA: TGTGCCAGCAGCTTATGGGGAAATAGCAATCAGCCCCAGCATTTT
V gene: TRBV6-1; clone size: few; J gene: TRBJ1-4; D gene: NA; CDR3 protein: CASSGWTGPREKLFF; CDR3 DNA: TGTGCCAGCAGTGGTTGGACGGGACCTAGGGAAAAACTGTTTTTT
V gene: TRBV12-3/TRBV12-4; clone size: NA; J gene: TRBJ1-6; D gene: NA; CDR3 protein: CASSFRGGNNSPLHF; CDR3 DNA: TGTGCCAGCAGTTTTAGGGGGGGGAATAATTCACCCCTCCACTTT
V gene: TRBV7-2; clone size: few; J gene: TRBJ2-7; D gene: NA; CDR3 protein: CASSLVGMVQYF; CDR3 DNA: TGTGCCAGCAGCTTAGTCGGTATGGTGCAGTACTTC
V gene: TRBV2; clone size: many; J gene: TRBJ2-1; D gene: NA; CDR3 protein: CASRPVGEDPFF; CDR3 DNA: TGTGCCAGCAGGCCGGTGGGGGAAGATCCGTTCTTC
V gene: TRBV6-2/TRBV6-3; clone size: few; J gene: TRBJ1-3; D gene: NA; CDR3 protein: CASSELGSGNTTYF; CDR3 DNA: TGTGCCAGCAGTGAACTTGGCTCTGGAAACACCACATATTTT
V gene: TRBV28; clone size: many; J gene: TRBJ2-7; D gene: TRBD2; CDR3 protein: CASSLGGRGYEQYF; CDR3 DNA: TGTGCCAGCAGCTTAGGAGGGAGGGGCTACGAGCAGTACTTC
V gene: TRBV9; clone size: few; J gene: TRBJ2-7; D gene: TRBD1; CDR3 protein: CASSAGGQGVDEQYF; CDR3 DNA: TGTGCCAGCAGCGCCGGGGGACAGGGAGTGGACGAGCAGTACTTC
V gene: TRBV5-5; clone size: NA; J gene: TRBJ2-1; D gene: TRBD2; CDR3 protein: CASSPLPGLGVNEQFF; CDR3 DNA: TGTGCCAGCAGCCCTCTTCCGGGACTAGGGGTCAATGAGCAGTTCTTC
V gene: TRBV7-3; clone size: many; J gene: TRBJ2-5; D gene: TRBD2; CDR3 protein: CASSFASGVQETQYF; CDR3 DNA: TGTGCCAGCAGCTTCGCTAGCGGGGTCCAAGAGACCCAGTACTTC
V gene: TRBV6-2/TRBV6-3; clone size: few; J gene: TRBJ2-1; D gene: NA; CDR3 protein: CASFRGRNNEQFF; CDR3 DNA: TGTGCCAGCTTTAGGGGGAGGAACAATGAGCAGTTCTTC
V gene: TRBV15; clone size: many; J gene: TRBJ2-3; D gene: TRBD2; CDR3 protein: CTTSRRRGSATDTQYF; CDR3 DNA: TGTACCACCAGCAGACGGCGGGGGAGCGCCACAGATACGCAGTATTTT
V gene: TRBV19; clone size: few; J gene: TRBJ2-7; D gene: NA; CDR3 protein: CASSAGPSYEQYF; CDR3 DNA: TGTGCCAGTAGCGCGGGACCCTCCTACGAGCAGTACTTC
V gene: TRBV6-1; clone size: NA; J gene: TRBJ1-2; D gene: NA; CDR3 protein: CASSESGEGQGGYTF; CDR3 DNA: TGTGCCAGCAGTGAATCGGGGGAGGGCCAGGGTGGCTACACCTTC
V gene: TRBV13; clone size: many; J gene: TRBJ1-3; D gene: NA; CDR3 protein: CASSLRQLSGNTIYF; CDR3 DNA: TGTGCCAGCAGCTTACGCCAGCTATCTGGAAACACCATATATTTT
V gene: TRBV5-5; clone size: many; J gene: TRBJ2-3; D gene: TRBD2; CDR3 protein: CASSVPRGGGTDTQYF; CDR3 DNA: TGTGCCAGCAGCGTCCCCCGAGGCGGGGGGACAGATACGCAGTATTTT
V gene: TRBV7-8; clone size: NA; J gene: TRBJ1-6; D gene: TRBD1; CDR3 protein: CASSLVSSGTGLSPLHF; CDR3 DNA: TGTGCCAGCAGCTTAGTCTCCTCCGGGACAGGGCTTTCACCCCTCCACTTT
V gene: TRBV19; clone size: many; J gene: TRBJ2-3; D gene: TRBD2; CDR3 protein: CASSPQAGVVADTQYF; CDR3 DNA: TGTGCCAGTAGCCCCCAGGCGGGGGTAGTGGCAGATACGCAGTATTTT
V gene: TRBV3-1; clone size: many; J gene: TRBJ1-1; D gene: NA; CDR3 protein: CASSQDPSTAPTGEAFF; CDR3 DNA: TGTGCCAGCAGCCAAGATCCGTCGACAGCCCCTACAGGTGAAGCTTTCTTT
V gene: TRBV6-2/TRBV6-3; clone size: few; J gene: TRBJ2-7; D gene: NA; CDR3 protein: CASSYRGRLSYEQYF; CDR3 DNA: TGTGCCAGCAGTTACAGGGGTCGACTCTCCTACGAGCAGTACTTC
V gene: TRBV7-6; clone size: many; J gene: TRBJ1-1; D gene: NA; CDR3 protein: CASSLDGTNTEAFF; CDR3 DNA: TGTGCCAGCAGCTTAGATGGGACAAACACTGAAGCTTTCTTT
V gene: TRBV20-1; clone size: NA; J gene: TRBJ2-2; D gene: NA; CDR3 protein: CSARLLGELFF; CDR3 DNA: TGCAGTGCCCGACTCCTCGGGGAGCTGTTTTTT
V gene: TRBV5-1; clone size: many; J gene: TRBJ2-3; D gene: NA; CDR3 protein: CASSNSDTQYF; CDR3 DNA: TGCGCCAGCAGCAACTCAGATACGCAGTATTTT
V gene: TRBV6-9; clone size: many; J gene: TRBJ2-2; D gene: NA; CDR3 protein: CASSYGRYTGELFF; CDR3 DNA: TGTGCCAGCAGTTACGGCAGATACACCGGGGAGCTGTTTTTT
V gene: TRBV6-1; clone size: NA; J gene: TRBJ2-6; D gene: NA; CDR3 protein: CASSELFWVTGNSGANVLTF; CDR3 DNA: TGTGCCAGCAGCGAATTGTTCTGGGTAACGGGGAACTCTGGGGCCAACGTCCTGACTTTC
V gene: TRBV7-9; clone size: few; J gene: TRBJ2-5; D gene: NA; CDR3 protein: CASSLAASKTQYF; CDR3 DNA: TGTGCCAGCAGCTTAGCGGCTAGCAAGACCCAGTACTTC
V gene: TRBV5-6; clone size: NA; J gene: TRBJ2-5; D gene: TRBD1; CDR3 protein: CASSRRQGAPIETQYF; CDR3 DNA: TGTGCCAGCAGCCGAAGACAGGGGGCCCCCATTGAGACCCAGTACTTC
V gene: TRBV24-1; clone size: few; J gene: TRBJ2-2; D gene: NA; CDR3 protein: CATSDTTGANTGELFF; CDR3 DNA: TGTGCCACCAGTGATACGACAGGAGCGAACACCGGGGAGCTGTTTTTT
V gene: TRBV27; clone size: few; J gene: TRBJ1-3; D gene: NA; CDR3 protein: CASRPWGKTSGNTIYF; CDR3 DNA: TGTGCCAGCCGTCCTTGGGGAAAAACCTCTGGAAACACCATATATTTT
V gene: TRBV11-3; clone size: many; J gene: TRBJ2-3; D gene: NA; CDR3 protein: CASSLSYTDTQYF; CDR3 DNA: TGTGCCAGCAGCTTAAGTTACACAGATACGCAGTATTTT
V gene: TRBV30; clone size: many; J gene: TRBJ1-1; D gene: NA; CDR3 protein: CAWGPTSGTEAFF; CDR3 DNA: TGTGCCTGGGGACCAACCTCAGGCACTGAAGCTTTCTTT
V gene: TRBV2; clone size: many; J gene: TRBJ1-3; D gene: TRBD1; CDR3 protein: CASSVGQGRNTIYF; CDR3 DNA: TGTGCCAGCAGTGTAGGACAGGGTCGAAACACCATATATTTT
V gene: TRBV28; clone size: many; J gene: TRBJ1-2; D gene: NA; CDR3 protein: CASSLNLARNGYTF; CDR3 DNA: TGTGCCAGCAGTCTCAATCTGGCGCGGAATGGCTACACCTTC
V gene: TRBV3-1; clone size: many; J gene: TRBJ2-5; D gene: TRBD1; CDR3 protein: CASSLPQGAGETQYF; CDR3 DNA: TGTGCCAGCAGCCTCCCACAGGGGGCAGGGGAGACCCAGTACTTC
V gene: TRBV27; clone size: NA; J gene: TRBJ2-1; D gene: NA; CDR3 protein: CASSFGRGSKEQFF; CDR3 DNA: TGTGCCAGCAGTTTCGGCAGGGGTTCAAAGGAGCAGTTCTTC
V gene: TRBV28; clone size: few; J gene: TRBJ2-7; D gene: TRBD1; CDR3 protein: CASSIRDRTYEQYF; CDR3 DNA: TGTGCCAGCAGTATCCGGGACAGAACCTACGAGCAGTACTTC
V gene: TRBV12-3/TRBV12-4; clone size: NA; J gene: TRBJ1-1; D gene: NA; CDR3 protein: CANSERLGSTEAFF; CDR3 DNA: TGTGCCAACAGTGAGAGATTGGGGAGCACTGAAGCTTTCTTT
V gene: TRBV19; clone size: few; J gene: TRBJ1-5; D gene: NA; CDR3 protein: CASSMSFELQHF; CDR3 DNA: TGTGCCAGTAGTATGTCCTTCGAGCTCCAGCATTTT
V gene: TRBV6-1; clone size: many; J gene: TRBJ2-7; D gene: TRBD1; CDR3 protein: CASRRNRDSSYEQYF; CDR3 DNA: TGTGCCAGCAGGCGAAATCGGGACAGCTCCTACGAGCAGTACTTC
V gene: TRBV6-1; clone size: many; J gene: TRBJ1-5; D gene: NA; CDR3 protein: CASSNTGSNQPQHF; CDR3 DNA: TGTGCCAGCAGTAACACGGGGAGCAATCAGCCCCAGCATTTT
V gene: TRBV6-2/TRBV6-3; clone size: many; J gene: TRBJ2-5; D gene: TRBD2; CDR3 protein: CASSPTGTSALGSQYF; CDR3 DNA: TGTGCCAGCAGTCCTACCGGGACTAGCGCTTTAGGGTCCCAGTACTTC